This T cell receptor (beta chain) was observed in a study of human T cells and chemical hapten exposure. Study summary: Patches with 0.01% DPC went on the upper back, and the tests were read at 6 days.

This clonotype was seen more than once but under ten times. As yet, its antigen is unknown. TCRdb redid the calling of the RACE reads with MiXCR, one entry per CDR3 protein. Here the sample spans about 400,000 distinct CDR3 sequences, around 6% being singletons. Study-level points and caveats: There was no change with DPC sensitization in TCRs above 1 in 1000 frequency. There was a positive correlation between PT1 expanded TCR counts and patch test score.

Losses at the gene ends were 5 bases for V and 2 bases for J; bases not matched to a gene: 11. In germline, CDR1 is SGHVS, CDR2 FQNEAQ. The CDR3 is 17 residues long. Time point defined: patch test 2, 6 weeks after DPC sensitization. Indicated treatment: therapeutic diphenylcyclopropenone sensitization with weekly scalp DPC. Each patch test followed a blood draw. The receptor's source is a woman younger than 30 with alopecia areata. Some clones in this sample may be carry-over from other donors' samples. The genes are TRBV7-8 and TRBJ2-2; TRBD1 aligns across 7 bases. Source: whole blood, taken in connection with sensitization to the hapten diphenylcyclopropenone (DPC). The CDR3 DNA follows: TGTGCCAGCAGCGCATCTCAAGGGACAGTAAACACCGGGGAGCTGTTTTTT. Translating gives CASSASQGTVNTGELFF.